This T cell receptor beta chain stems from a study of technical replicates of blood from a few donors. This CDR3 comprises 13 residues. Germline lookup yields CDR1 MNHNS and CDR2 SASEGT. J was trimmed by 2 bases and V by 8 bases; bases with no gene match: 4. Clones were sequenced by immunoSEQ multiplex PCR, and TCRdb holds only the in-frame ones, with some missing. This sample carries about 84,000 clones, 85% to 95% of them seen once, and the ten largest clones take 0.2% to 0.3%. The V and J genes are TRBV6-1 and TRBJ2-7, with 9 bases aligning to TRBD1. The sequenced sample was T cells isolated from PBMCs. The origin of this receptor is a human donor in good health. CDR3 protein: CASVRQGAYEQYF. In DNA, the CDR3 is TGTGCCAGCGTAAGACAGGGGGCCTACGAGCAGTACTTC.